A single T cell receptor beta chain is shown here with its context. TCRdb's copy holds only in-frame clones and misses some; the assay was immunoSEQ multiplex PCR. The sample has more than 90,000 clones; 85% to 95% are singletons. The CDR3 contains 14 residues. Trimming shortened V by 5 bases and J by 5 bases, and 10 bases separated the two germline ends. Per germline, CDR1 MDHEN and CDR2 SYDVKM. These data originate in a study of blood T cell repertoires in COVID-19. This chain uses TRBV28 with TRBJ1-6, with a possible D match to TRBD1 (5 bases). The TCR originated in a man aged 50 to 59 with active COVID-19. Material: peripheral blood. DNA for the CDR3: TGTGCCAGCAGTCTTGACAGAAATAATTCACCCCTCCACTTT. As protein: CASSLDRNNSPLHF.